Each of the 26 T cell receptor beta chains below was sequenced from the same sample in a study of cytomegalovirus exposure and HLA in healthy donors. The PCR had 60 Vbeta and 13 Jbeta primers. This table comes from immunoSEQ multiplex PCR, and its TCRdb copy is limited to in-frame clones, with some not included. This repertoire shows around 140,000 clones, about 80% found once; its top ten account for 1.4% to 1.5%. The specimen was PBMCs. The source is a man aged 25-45 years in good health and CMV-seropositive.

J is TRBJ2-2 and V is TRBV11-2; D is uncertain. The CDR3 length is 15 residues. The germline V and J ends were trimmed by 5 bases and 1 base, with 11 bases remaining between them. CDR1 and CDR2 from the germline V gene are SGHAT and FQNNGV. Here the CDR3 reads CASSMTRMNTGELFF. CDR3 bases: TGTGCCAGCAGCATGACACGGATGAACACCGGGGAGCTGTTTTTT.

This sequence joins TRBV7-9 and TRBJ2-7, with a possible D match to TRBD2 (6 bases). V was pared by 4 bases and J by 0 bases, with 19 bases between. CDR1 and CDR2 (germline): SEHNR, FQNEAQ (reference sequence). This CDR3 spans 17 amino acids. The CDR3 loop reads CASSSRGGDGNSYEQYF. The CDR3 coding sequence is TGTGCCAGCAGCTCGCGTGGAGGGGACGGGAACTCCTACGAGCAGTACTTC.

This clone has only a few counts. V and J are TRBV19 and TRBJ1-5; TRBD1 matches at 8 bases. V gave up 7 bases and J gave up 5 bases; unmatched junction bases: 13. From germline, CDR1 is LNHDA and CDR2 SQIVND (reference sequence). CDR3 length: 16 amino acids. CDR3 bases: TGTGCCAGTACCCTAACAGGGGGTGGTGTACATCAGCCCCAGCATTTT. This codes for CASTLTGGGVHQPQHF.

The count of this clone is one. J is TRBJ1-6 and V is TRBV6-5; a weak D match, TRBD1 (5 bases). Germline V gene data show CDR1 as MNHEY and CDR2 as SVGAGI. CDR3 size: 15 residues. The V gene lost 1 base and the J gene lost 6 bases, with 10 bases spanning the gap. Written as DNA, the CDR3 is TGTGCCAGCAGTTACTTAGGGGTAGTTAATTCACCCCTCCACTTT. The encoded protein is CASSYLGVVNSPLHF.

The J gene is TRBJ2-7, the V gene TRBV10-3; D possibly corresponds to TRBD2 (5 bases). This CDR3 has 15 amino acids. Per germline, CDR1 ENHRY and CDR2 SYGVKD. Trimming removed 4 bases from V and 0 bases from J, with 13 bases in between. CDR3 nucleotide sequence: TGTGCCATCAGTGGTCGGGGAAGAAGCTCCTACGAGCAGTACTTC. This codes for CAISGRGRSSYEQYF.

The gene calls are TRBV5-1 and TRBJ2-5, with 9 nucleotides matching TRBD2. Trimming took 4 bases from V and 5 from J; bases not matched to a gene: 12. Germline-derived CDR1 and CDR2 are SGHRS and YFSETQ. This CDR3 contains 16 residues. The CDR3 loop reads CASSLLSGGLAETQYF. The CDR3 DNA reads TGCGCCAGCAGCCTTCTTAGCGGGGGCCTGGCTGAGACCCAGTACTTC.

The chain couples TRBV9 to TRBJ2-7; D may be TRBD2 (5 bases). The CDR3 loop spans 15 amino acids. Germline V gene sequence: CDR1 SGDLS, CDR2 YYNGEE. V gave up 0 bases and J gave up 0 bases, with 10 bases separating them. Here the CDR3 DNA reads TGTGCCAGCAGCGTAGCGGGCGGGTTCTCCTACGAGCAGTACTTC. Translating it yields CASSVAGGFSYEQYF. Supplemented by reference TRBV9 and TRBJ2-7, the full variable domain reads DSGVTQTPKHLITATGQRVTLRCSPRSGDLSVYWYQQSLDQGLQFLIQYYNGEERAKGNILERFSAQQFPDLHSELNLSSLELGDSALYFCASSVAGGFSYEQYFGPGTRLTVT.

V usage is TRBV10-2 and J usage is TRBJ2-7, with 9 positions matching TRBD1. Germline CDR1 reads WSHSY; CDR2 reads SAAADI. The ends lost 0 bases at V and 1 base at J; junction bases unmatched: 7. The CDR3 has 17 amino acids. The CDR3 protein is CASSESGIGTGSYEQYF. For the CDR3, the DNA is TGCGCCAGCAGTGAGTCGGGAATCGGGACAGGGTCCTACGAGCAGTACTTC.

The V and J genes are TRBV4-1 and TRBJ2-7, with 10 bases fitting TRBD2. CDR1 and CDR2 (germline): MGHRA, YSYEKL. There are 15 residues in the CDR3. V lost 4 bases and J lost 3; bases outside the gene matches: 6. In DNA form, the CDR3 reads TGCGCCAGCAGCCTAGGACTAGCGGCGCTCTACGAGCAGTACTTC. Protein sequence: CASSLGLAALYEQYF.

CDR3 bases: TGTGCCAGCAGTTTATATAGCGGGAGCTCCTACAATGAGCAGTTCTTC. Its translation: CASSLYSGSSYNEQFF. This chain uses TRBV27 with TRBJ2-1; 9 bases agree with TRBD2. The CDR3 totals 16 residues. The germline CDR1 and CDR2 sequences are MNHEY and SMNVEV (reference sequence). Losses at the gene ends were 1 base for V and 0 bases for J; bases not matched to a gene: 1.

This chain links TRBV7-9 with TRBJ2-7; a weak D match, TRBD1 (5 bases). The V gene's germline CDR1 is SEHNR and CDR2 FQNEAQ (reference sequence). V was cut by 1 base and J by 3 bases, with 16 bases left in between. The CDR3 has 16 amino acids. CDR3 sequence: CASSLGVSGRDYEQYF. The CDR3, as DNA: TGTGCCAGCAGCTTAGGGGTTTCGGGCAGGGACTACGAGCAGTACTTC. Filled out from reference TRBV7-9 and TRBJ2-7, the complete variable domain reads DTGVSQNPRHKITKRGQNVTFRCDPISEHNRLYWYRQTLGQGPEFLTYFQNEAQLEKSRLLSDRFSAERPKGSFSTLEIQRTEQGDSAMYLCASSLGVSGRDYEQYFGPGTRLTVT.

V gene TRBV5-4 combines with J gene TRBJ2-2; possibly TRBD1 for D (6 bases). V gave up 2 bases and J gave up 5 bases, with 13 bases separating them. Germline V gene sequence: CDR1 SGHNT, CDR2 YYREEE (reference sequence). CDR3 size: 15 residues. CDR3 region: CASSLARGETGELFF. CDR3 coding DNA: TGTGCCAGCAGCTTAGCCAGGGGAGAAACCGGGGAGCTGTTTTTT.

The genes are TRBV30 and TRBJ2-5; 8 bases map to TRBD2. Per germline, CDR1 GTSNPN and CDR2 SVGIG (reference sequence). Germline trimming cut 3 bases from V and 9 bases from J; bases unmatched to any gene: 6. CDR3 size: 12 residues. CDR3 residues: CAWSGGALPQYF. CDR3 in DNA: TGTGCCTGGAGCGGGGGGGCCCTTCCCCAGTACTTC.

V gene TRBV5-1 combines with J gene TRBJ1-2; no clear D. Trimming took 0 bases from V and 5 from J, leaving 5 bases between them. This CDR3 contains 12 residues. CDR1 is SGHRS and CDR2 is YFSETQ in the germline V gene. This CDR3 is CASSLAGYGYTF. The DNA for the CDR3 is TGCGCCAGCAGCTTGGCGGGTTATGGCTACACCTTC. Supplemented by reference TRBV5-1 and TRBJ1-2, the full variable domain reads KAGVTQTPRYLIKTRGQQVTLSCSPISGHRSVSWYQQTPGQGLQFLFEYFSETQRNKGNFPGRFSGRQFSNSRSEMNVSTLELGDSALYLCASSLAGYGYTFGSGTRLTVV.

The chain recombines TRBV5-1 with TRBJ1-1, with D perhaps TRBD1 (6 bases). Germline CDR1 SGHRS, CDR2 YFSETQ. Between the trimmed V and J ends, which lost 2 bases and 8 bases, there was a span of 19 bases. This CDR3 contains 15 residues. The CDR3 loop is CASSLNPGANLEAFF. The CDR3 nucleotides read TGCGCCAGCAGCTTAAACCCAGGGGCCAACCTCGAAGCTTTCTTT. Combining the CDR3 with reference TRBV5-1 and TRBJ1-1 gives the whole variable domain KAGVTQTPRYLIKTRGQQVTLSCSPISGHRSVSWYQQTPGQGLQFLFEYFSETQRNKGNFPGRFSGRQFSNSRSEMNVSTLELGDSALYLCASSLNPGANLEAFFGQGTRLTVV.

The genes are TRBV2 and TRBJ1-1; the match to TRBD1 covers 8 bases. Germline V lookup: CDR1 SNHLY, CDR2 FYNNEI. Germline trimming cut 3 bases from V and 1 base from J; bases unmatched to any gene: 10. The CDR3 consists of 17 residues. CDR3 bases: TGTGCCAGCAGTGACCCATCAGGGGGCGCGGGGAACACTGAAGCTTTCTTT. Translated: CASSDPSGGAGNTEAFF.

This chain connects TRBV11-2 to TRBJ2-1; a weak D match, TRBD1 (6 bases). CDR3 size: 13 residues. The V gene's germline CDR1 is SGHAT and CDR2 FQNNGV. V shed 6 bases and J shed 6 bases, with 12 bases lying between them. The CDR3 nucleotides are TGTGCCAGCAGTTCTAACAGGGCCAATGAGCAGTTCTTC. Its translation: CASSSNRANEQFF.

The chain combines TRBV14 with TRBJ2-4; 8 bases fit TRBD1. V lost 4 bases, J lost 11 bases, and 10 bases stayed unmatched. The CDR3 loop spans 14 amino acids. Germline CDR1 reads SGHDN; CDR2 reads FVKESK. In DNA form, the CDR3 reads TGTGCCAGCAGCCCGACAGGGGATCAAATCCTTCAGTACTTC. Translated: CASSPTGDQILQYF.

The sample holds a few counts of this clone. The chain uses TRBV6-1 and TRBJ1-1, with 9 bases lining up with TRBD1. The junction had 8 bases not matched to a gene; V was cut back by 5 bases and J by 4 bases. CDR3 length equals 15 residues. The germline gives CDR1 MNHNS, CDR2 SASEGT. This chain's CDR3 is CASSSGTGLFTEAFF. For the CDR3, the DNA is TGTGCCAGCAGTTCCGGGACAGGGCTGTTCACTGAAGCTTTCTTT.

The rearrangement uses TRBV9 and TRBJ2-2, with TRBD1 matching over 7 bases. The CDR3 is 17 residues long. Per germline, CDR1 SGDLS and CDR2 YYNGEE. V dropped 2 bases and J dropped 3; count of bases not matched to a gene: 10. In DNA form, the CDR3 reads TGTGCCAGCAGCGTTCGTGGACAGGTGTCTTACACCGGGGAGCTGTTTTTT. It is translated as CASSVRGQVSYTGELFF.

J is TRBJ2-3 and V is TRBV28; D is unclear. The germline V gene encodes CDR1 MDHEN and CDR2 SYDVKM. The V end was cut by 6 bases, the J end by 6 bases, with 10 bases between. This CDR3 has 12 residues. The CDR3 DNA is TGTGCCAGCAGATCCCCGTCGGATACGCAGTATTTT. Its translation is CASRSPSDTQYF.

The chain has TRBV19 and TRBJ2-7, with TRBD2 matching 7 bases. V lost 6 bases, J lost 0 bases, and 5 bases stayed unmatched. This CDR3 contains 14 residues. Per germline, CDR1 LNHDA and CDR2 SQIVND (reference sequence). DNA for the CDR3: TGTGCCAGTAGCCCGGGGGGTCACTCCTACGAGCAGTACTTC. Amino acids: CASSPGGHSYEQYF.

This chain uses TRBV7-9 with TRBJ2-7; 9 positions agree with TRBD1. In germline, CDR1 is SEHNR, CDR2 FQNEAQ (reference sequence). The ends lost 3 bases at V and 6 bases at J; junction bases unmatched: 9. The CDR3 spans 15 residues. The CDR3 bases are TGTGCCAGCAGCTTTGGAGGACAGGGGATTTTCGAGCAGTACTTC. Residues: CASSFGGQGIFEQYF.

The CDR3 coding sequence is TGTGCCTCCGGTCTAGAGACGTTCACAGATACGCAGTATTTT. Its translation: CASGLETFTDTQYF. V gene TRBV6-1 combines with J gene TRBJ2-3, with D unresolved. CDR1 is MNHNS and CDR2 is SASEGT in the germline V gene. Trimming took off 11 bases at V and 2 bases at J, with 17 bases between the two ends. This CDR3 has 14 residues.

Turning to this clone: The junction differs from germline at one of its ends, possibly a read error. This chain links TRBV7-9 with TRBJ2-5; D possibly uses TRBD1 or TRBD2 (7 bases each). Germline-derived CDR1 and CDR2 are SEHNR and FQNEAQ (reference sequence). The CDR3 is 12 amino acids. CDR3 sequence: CSSRGGKETQYF. CDR3 coding DNA: TGTTCCAGCAGGGGGGGGAAAGAGACCCAGTACTTC. Full variable domain (outside the CDR3, taken from reference TRBV7-9 and TRBJ2-5): DTGVSQNPRHKITKRGQNVTFRCDPISEHNRLYWYRQTLGQGPEFLTYFQNEAQLEKSRLLSDRFSAERPKGSFSTLEIQRTEQGDSAMYLCSSRGGKETQYFGPGTRLLVL.

J is TRBJ2-7 and V is TRBV5-8; 8 bases map to TRBD1. Per germline, CDR1 SGHTS and CDR2 YDEGEE. The CDR3 sequence is 13 residues long. The J segment lost 5 bases and the V segment lost 4 bases, leaving 5 bases of the junction unmatched. CDR3 DNA: TGTGCCAGCAGCCCGGACAGGGTCCACGAGCAGTACTTC. This encodes CASSPDRVHEQYF.